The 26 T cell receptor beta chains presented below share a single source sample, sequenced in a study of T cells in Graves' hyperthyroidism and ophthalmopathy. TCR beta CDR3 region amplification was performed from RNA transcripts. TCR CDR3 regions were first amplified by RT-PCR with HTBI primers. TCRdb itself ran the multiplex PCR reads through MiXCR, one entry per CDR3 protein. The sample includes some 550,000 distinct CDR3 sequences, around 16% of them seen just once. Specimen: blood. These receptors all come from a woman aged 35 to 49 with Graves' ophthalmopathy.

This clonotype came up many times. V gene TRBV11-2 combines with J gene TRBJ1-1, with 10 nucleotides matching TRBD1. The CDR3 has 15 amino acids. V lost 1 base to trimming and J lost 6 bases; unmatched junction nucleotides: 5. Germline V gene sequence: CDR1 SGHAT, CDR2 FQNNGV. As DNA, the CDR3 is TGTGCCAGCAGCTTAGCTTACGGGACAGGGGCTGAAGCTTTCTTT. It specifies CASSLAYGTGAEAFF.

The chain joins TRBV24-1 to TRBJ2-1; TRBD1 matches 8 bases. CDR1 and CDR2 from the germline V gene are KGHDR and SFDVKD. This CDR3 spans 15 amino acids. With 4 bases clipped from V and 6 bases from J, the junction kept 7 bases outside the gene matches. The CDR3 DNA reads TGTGCCACCAGTGACGACCGACAGGGGTTCAATGAGCAGTTCTTC. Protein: CATSDDRQGFNEQFF.

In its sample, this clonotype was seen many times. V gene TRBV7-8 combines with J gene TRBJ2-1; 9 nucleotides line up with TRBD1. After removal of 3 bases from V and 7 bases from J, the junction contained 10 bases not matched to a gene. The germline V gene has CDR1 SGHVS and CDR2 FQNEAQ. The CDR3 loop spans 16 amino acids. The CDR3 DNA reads TGTGCCAGCAGCTTGAAACCGGGACAGGGTAATAATGAGCAGTTCTTC. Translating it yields CASSLKPGQGNNEQFF.

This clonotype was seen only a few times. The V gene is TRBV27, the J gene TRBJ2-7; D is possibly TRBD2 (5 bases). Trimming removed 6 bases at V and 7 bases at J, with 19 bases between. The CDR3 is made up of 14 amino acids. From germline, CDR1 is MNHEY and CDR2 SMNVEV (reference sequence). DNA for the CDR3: TGTGCCAGCAGCCCCGCTGGACTGTCGGGGGAGCAGTACTTC. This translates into CASSPAGLSGEQYF.

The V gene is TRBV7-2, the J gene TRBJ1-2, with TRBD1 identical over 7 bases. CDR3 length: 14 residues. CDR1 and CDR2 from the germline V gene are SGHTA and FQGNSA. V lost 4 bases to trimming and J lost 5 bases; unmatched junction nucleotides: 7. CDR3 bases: TGTGCCAGCAGCTCGCCAGGGGGTTTTTATGGCTACACCTTC. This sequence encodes CASSSPGGFYGYTF.

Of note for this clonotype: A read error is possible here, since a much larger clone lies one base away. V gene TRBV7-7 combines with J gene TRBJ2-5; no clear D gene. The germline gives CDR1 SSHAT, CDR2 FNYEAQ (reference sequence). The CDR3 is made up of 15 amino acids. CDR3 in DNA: TGTGCTAGCAGCTTACAGCCCTACCTACAAGAGACCCAGTACTTC. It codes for CASSLQPYLQETQYF.

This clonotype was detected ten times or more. The CDR3, as DNA: TGCAGTGCTAGAGGGGACAGGGACTACAATGAGCAGTTCTTC. This codes for CSARGDRDYNEQFF. The chain employs TRBV20-1 and TRBJ2-1; 9 bases line up with TRBD1. V lost 1 base, J lost 3 bases, and 1 base stayed unmatched. This CDR3 is 14 amino acids long. CDR1 is DFQATT, CDR2 SNEGSKA, per germline (reference sequence).

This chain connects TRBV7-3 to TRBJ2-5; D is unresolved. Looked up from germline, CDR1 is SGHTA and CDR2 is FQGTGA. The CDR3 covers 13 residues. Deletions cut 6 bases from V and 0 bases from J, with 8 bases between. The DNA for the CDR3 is TGTGCCAGCAGTGACCAGTACCAAGAGACCCAGTACTTC. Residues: CASSDQYQETQYF.

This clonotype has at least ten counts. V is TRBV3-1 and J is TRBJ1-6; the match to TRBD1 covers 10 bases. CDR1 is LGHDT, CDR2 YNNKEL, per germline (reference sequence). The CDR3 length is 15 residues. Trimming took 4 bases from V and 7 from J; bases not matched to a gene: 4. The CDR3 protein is CASSPTGGQNSPLHF. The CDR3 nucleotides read TGTGCCAGCAGCCCGACAGGGGGCCAAAATTCACCCCTCCACTTT.

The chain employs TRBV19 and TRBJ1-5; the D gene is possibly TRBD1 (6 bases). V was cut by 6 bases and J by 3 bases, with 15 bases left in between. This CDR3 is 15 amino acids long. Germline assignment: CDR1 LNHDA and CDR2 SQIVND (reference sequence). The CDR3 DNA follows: TGTGCCAGTAGCTTAACCGGGACATTCAATCAGCCCCAGCATTTT. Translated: CASSLTGTFNQPQHF.

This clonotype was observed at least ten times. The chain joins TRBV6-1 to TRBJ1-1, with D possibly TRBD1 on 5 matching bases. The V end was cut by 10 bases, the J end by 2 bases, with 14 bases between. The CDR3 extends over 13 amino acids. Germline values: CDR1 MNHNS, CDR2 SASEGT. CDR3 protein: CATREQSNTEAFF. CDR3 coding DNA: TGTGCCACCAGGGAACAGTCAAACACTGAAGCTTTCTTT.

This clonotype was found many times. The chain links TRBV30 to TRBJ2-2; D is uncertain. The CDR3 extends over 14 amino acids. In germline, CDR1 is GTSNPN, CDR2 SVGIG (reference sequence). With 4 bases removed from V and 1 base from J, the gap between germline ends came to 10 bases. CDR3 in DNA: TGTGCCTGGAACCGGGCCTGGAACACCGGGGAGCTGTTTTTT. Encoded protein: CAWNRAWNTGELFF.

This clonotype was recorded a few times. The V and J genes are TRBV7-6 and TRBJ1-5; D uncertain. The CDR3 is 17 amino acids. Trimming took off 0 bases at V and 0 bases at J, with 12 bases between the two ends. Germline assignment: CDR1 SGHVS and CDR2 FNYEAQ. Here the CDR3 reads CASSLAIGSYSNQPQHF. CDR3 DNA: TGTGCCAGCAGCTTAGCGATTGGTAGTTATAGCAATCAGCCCCAGCATTTT. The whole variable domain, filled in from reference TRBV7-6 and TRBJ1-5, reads GAGVSQSPRYKVTKRGQDVALRCDPISGHVSLYWYRQALGQGPEFLTYFNYEAQQDKSGLPNDRFSAERPEGSISTLTIQRTEQRDSAMYRCASSLAIGSYSNQPQHFGDGTRLSIL.

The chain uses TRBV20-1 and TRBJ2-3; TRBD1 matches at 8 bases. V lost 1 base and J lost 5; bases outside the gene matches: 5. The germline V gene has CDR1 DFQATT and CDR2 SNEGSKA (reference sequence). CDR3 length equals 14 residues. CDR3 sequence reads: CSARGDRGKDTQYF. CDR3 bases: TGCAGTGCTAGAGGAGACAGGGGAAAAGATACGCAGTATTTT.

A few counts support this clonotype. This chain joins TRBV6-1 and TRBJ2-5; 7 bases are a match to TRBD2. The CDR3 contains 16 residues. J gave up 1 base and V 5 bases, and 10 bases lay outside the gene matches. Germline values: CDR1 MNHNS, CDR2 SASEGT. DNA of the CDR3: TGTGCCAGCAGTTTGTGGGGGGGGGAATCCCAAGAGACCCAGTACTTC. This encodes CASSLWGGESQETQYF.

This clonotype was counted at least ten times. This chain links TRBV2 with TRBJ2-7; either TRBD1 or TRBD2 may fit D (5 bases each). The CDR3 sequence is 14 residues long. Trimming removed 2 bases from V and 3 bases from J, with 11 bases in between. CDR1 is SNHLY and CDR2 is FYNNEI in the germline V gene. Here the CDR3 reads CASSERGRSYEQYF. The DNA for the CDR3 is TGTGCCAGCAGTGAACGGGGCAGGAGCTACGAGCAGTACTTC.

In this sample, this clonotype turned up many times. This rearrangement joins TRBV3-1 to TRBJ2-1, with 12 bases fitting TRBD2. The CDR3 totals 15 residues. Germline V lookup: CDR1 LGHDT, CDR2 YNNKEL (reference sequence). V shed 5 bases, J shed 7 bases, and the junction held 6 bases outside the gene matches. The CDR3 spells CASSSSSGGANEQFF. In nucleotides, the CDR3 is TGTGCCAGCAGCTCCTCTAGCGGGGGGGCGAATGAGCAGTTCTTC.

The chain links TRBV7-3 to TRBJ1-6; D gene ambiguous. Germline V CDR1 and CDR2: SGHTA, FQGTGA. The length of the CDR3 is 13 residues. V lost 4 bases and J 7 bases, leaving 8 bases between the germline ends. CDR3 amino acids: CASSSDINSPLHF. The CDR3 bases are TGTGCCAGCAGCTCCGACATCAATTCACCCCTCCACTTT.

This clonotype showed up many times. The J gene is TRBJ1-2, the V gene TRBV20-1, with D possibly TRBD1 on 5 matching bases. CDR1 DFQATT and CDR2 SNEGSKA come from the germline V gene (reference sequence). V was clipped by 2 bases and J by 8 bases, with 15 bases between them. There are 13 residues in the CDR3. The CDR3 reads CSARSPWGGGYTF. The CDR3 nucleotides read TGCAGTGCTAGATCCCCCTGGGGGGGAGGCTACACCTTC.

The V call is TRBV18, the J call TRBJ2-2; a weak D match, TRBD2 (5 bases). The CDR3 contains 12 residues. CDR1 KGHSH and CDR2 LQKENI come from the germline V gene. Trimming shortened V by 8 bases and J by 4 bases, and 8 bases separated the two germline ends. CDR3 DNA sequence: TGTGCCAGCGACGGGGTCACCGGGGAGCTGTTTTTT. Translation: CASDGVTGELFF.

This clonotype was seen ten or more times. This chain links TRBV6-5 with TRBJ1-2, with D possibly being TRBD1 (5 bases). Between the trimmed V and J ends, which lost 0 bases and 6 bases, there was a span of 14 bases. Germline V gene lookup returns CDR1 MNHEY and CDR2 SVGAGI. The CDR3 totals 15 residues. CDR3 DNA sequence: TGTGCCAGCAGTTACTCGCTCGGGACGCCCGATGGCTACACCTTC. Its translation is CASSYSLGTPDGYTF.

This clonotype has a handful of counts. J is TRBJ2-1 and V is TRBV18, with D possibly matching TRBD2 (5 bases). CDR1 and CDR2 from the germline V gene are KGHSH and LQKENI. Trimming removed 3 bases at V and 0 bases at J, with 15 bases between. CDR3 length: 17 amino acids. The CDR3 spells CASSPRVGRSSYNEQFF. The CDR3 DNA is TGTGCCAGCTCACCGAGGGTCGGGCGGAGCTCCTACAATGAGCAGTTCTTC. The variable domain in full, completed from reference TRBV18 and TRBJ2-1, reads NAGVMQNPRHLVRRRGQEARLRCSPMKGHSHVYWYRQLPEEGLKFMVYLQKENIIDESGMPKERFSAEFPKEGPSILRIQQVVRGDSAAYFCASSPRVGRSSYNEQFFGPGTRLTVL.

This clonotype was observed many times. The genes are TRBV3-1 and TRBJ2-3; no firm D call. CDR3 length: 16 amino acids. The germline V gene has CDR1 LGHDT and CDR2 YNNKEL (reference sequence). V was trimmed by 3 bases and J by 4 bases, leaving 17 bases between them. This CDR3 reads CASSQRSAVLADTQYF. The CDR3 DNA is TGTGCCAGCAGCCAGAGATCCGCAGTATTGGCAGATACGCAGTATTTT.

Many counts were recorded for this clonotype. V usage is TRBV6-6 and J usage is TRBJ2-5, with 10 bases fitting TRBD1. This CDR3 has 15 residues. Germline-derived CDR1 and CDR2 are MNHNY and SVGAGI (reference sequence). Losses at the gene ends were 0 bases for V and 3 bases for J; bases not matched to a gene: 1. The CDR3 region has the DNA TGTGCCAGCAGTTACTCCGGGACAGGGGAAGAGACCCAGTACTTC. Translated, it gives CASSYSGTGEETQYF.

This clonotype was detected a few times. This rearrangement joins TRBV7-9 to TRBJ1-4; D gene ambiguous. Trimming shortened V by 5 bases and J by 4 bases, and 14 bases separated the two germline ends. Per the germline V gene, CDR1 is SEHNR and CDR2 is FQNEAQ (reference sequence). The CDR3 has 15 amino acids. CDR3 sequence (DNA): TGTGCCAGCAGCCCGAATGTTGGGCTTAATGAAAAACTGTTTTTT. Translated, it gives CASSPNVGLNEKLFF.

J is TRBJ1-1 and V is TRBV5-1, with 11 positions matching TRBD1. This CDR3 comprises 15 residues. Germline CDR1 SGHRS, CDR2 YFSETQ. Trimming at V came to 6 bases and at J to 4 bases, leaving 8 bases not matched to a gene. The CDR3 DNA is TGCGCCAGCACCCCGGGACAGGGGGGCGGCACTGAAGCTTTCTTT. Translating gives CASTPGQGGGTEAFF.